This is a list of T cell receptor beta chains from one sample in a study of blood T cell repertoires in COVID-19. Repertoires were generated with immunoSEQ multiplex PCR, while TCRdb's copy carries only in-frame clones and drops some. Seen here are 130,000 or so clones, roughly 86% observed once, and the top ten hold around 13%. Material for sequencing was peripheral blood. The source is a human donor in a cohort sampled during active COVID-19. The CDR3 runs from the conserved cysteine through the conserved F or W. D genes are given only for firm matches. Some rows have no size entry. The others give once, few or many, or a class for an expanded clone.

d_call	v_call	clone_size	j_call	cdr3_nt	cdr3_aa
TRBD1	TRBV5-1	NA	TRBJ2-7	TGCGCCAGCAGCTGGACAGGGACCTACGAGCAGTACTTC	CASSWTGTYEQYF
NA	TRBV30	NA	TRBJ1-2	TGTGCCTGGAGTGCGGGGTGGGACTATGGCTACACCTTC	CAWSAGWDYGYTF
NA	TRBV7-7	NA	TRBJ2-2	TGTGCCAGCAGCTTGGGTAGGGGGAAGAGCACCGGGGAGCTGTTTTTT	CASSLGRGKSTGELFF
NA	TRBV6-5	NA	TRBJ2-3	TGTGCCAGCAGAATTCCAGGGGGCACAGATACGCAGTATTTT	CASRIPGGTDTQYF
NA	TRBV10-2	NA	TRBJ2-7	TGCGCCAGCAGGGGCCCCGGGCCGCGGGGCACCTACGAGCAGTACTTC	CASRGPGPRGTYEQYF
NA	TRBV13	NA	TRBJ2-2	TGTGCCAGCAGCTCATGGACGGGAAACACCGGGGAGCTGTTTTTT	CASSSWTGNTGELFF
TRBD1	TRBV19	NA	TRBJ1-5	TGTGCCAGTAGTATAGGGGCAGGGGGCGGTCAGCCCCAGCATTTT	CASSIGAGGGQPQHF
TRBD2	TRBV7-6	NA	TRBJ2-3	TGTGCCAGCAGCCCGGGGCTAGCGGGGGTTTGGGATACGCAGTATTTT	CASSPGLAGVWDTQYF
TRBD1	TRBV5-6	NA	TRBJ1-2	TGTGCCAGCAGCTCGGGACAGGGGAACTATGGCTACACCTTC	CASSSGQGNYGYTF
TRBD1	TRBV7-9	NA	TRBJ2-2	TGTGCCAGCAGCTTACCCCTGGACAGGGCGGGCACCGGGGAGCTGTTTTTT	CASSLPLDRAGTGELFF
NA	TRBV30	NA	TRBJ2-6	TGTGCCTGGAGTAAAGGGGCCTGGAGCTCTGGGGCCAACGTCCTGACTTTC	CAWSKGAWSSGANVLTF
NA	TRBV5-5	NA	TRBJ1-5	TGTGCCAGCAGCCTCTCAGGGGCAAATAGCAATCAGCCCCAGCATTTT	CASSLSGANSNQPQHF
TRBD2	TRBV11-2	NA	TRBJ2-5	TGTGCCAGCAGCCCCTCGGGGGGCCAAGAGACCCAGTACTTC	CASSPSGGQETQYF
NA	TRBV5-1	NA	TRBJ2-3	TGCGCCAGCAGCGGGGGGATCCAGGGCACAGATACGCAGTATTTT	CASSGGIQGTDTQYF
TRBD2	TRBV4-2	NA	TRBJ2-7	TGTGCCAGCAGCCTGAGCGGGGCCACCTACGAGCAGTACTTC	CASSLSGATYEQYF
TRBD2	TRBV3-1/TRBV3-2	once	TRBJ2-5	TGTGCCAGCAGCCCCCTCCGCCTAGCGGGGGGGCACGGAACCCAGTACTTC	CASSPLRLAGGHGTQYF
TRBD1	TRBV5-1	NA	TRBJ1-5	TGCGCCAGCAGCGTGACAGGGGACAATCAGCCCCAGCATTTT	CASSVTGDNQPQHF
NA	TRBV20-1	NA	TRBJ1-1	TGCAGTGCCATATCTAAAGAGCGAGCTTTCTTT	CSAISKERAFF
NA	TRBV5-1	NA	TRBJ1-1	TGCGCCAGCAAAGAGACAGGGAACACTGAAGCTTTCTTT	CASKETGNTEAFF
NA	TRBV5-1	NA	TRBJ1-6	TGCGCCAGCAGCGGAGGGGTGCGCCTAGGCGAGTCACCCCTCCACTTT	CASSGGVRLGESPLHF
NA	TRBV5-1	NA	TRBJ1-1	TGCGCCAGCAGCTCCGACCTTCTGCCGGGGGTAATCTTT	CASSSDLLPGVIF
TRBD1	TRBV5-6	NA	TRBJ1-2	TGTGCCAGCAGCTCGACAGGGGGAAATAACTATGGCTACACCTTC	CASSSTGGNNYGYTF
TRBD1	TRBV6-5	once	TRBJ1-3	TGTGCCAGCAGTTACAGGGGGCCTGGAAACACCATATATTTT	CASSYRGPGNTIYF
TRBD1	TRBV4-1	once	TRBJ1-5	TGCGCCAGCAGCCACCTTTCGGGGACAGGGGCTATCAATAGCAATCAGCCCCAGCATTTT	CASSHLSGTGAINSNQPQHF
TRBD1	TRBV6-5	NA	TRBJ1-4	TGTGCCAGCAGTCGTTGGACAGGCCCGATGGAACTGTTTTTT	CASSRWTGPMELFF
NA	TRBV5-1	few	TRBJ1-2	TGCGCCAGCAGCTTGGCCGGGAATACTAACTATGGCTACACCTTC	CASSLAGNTNYGYTF
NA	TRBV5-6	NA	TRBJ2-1	TGTGCCAGCAGCTTGGGGCATATTGGGGACTTGTCCTACAATGAGCAGTTCTTC	CASSLGHIGDLSYNEQFF
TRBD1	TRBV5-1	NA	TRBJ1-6	TGCGCCAGCAGTCTGATAGGGACAGATAATTCACCCCTCCACTTT	CASSLIGTDNSPLHF
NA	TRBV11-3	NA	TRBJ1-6	TGTGCCAGCCGGTGGAGGTCACCCCTCCACTTT	CASRWRSPLHF
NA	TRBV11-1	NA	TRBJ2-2	TGTGCCAGCAGCATCTCAGGGACAACCCCCGGGGAGCTGTTTTTT	CASSISGTTPGELFF
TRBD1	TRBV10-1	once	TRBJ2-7	TGCGCCAGCAGTGAATTGGGGACAGGGGCAATCTACGAGCAGTACTTC	CASSELGTGAIYEQYF
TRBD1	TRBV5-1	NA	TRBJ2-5	TGCGCCAGCAGCTTGGGACGGACAGGGGTTCGCGAGACCCAGTACTTC	CASSLGRTGVRETQYF
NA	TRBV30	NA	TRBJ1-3	TGTGCCTGGAGTCCCCGAGCCGACTCTGGAAACACCATATATTTT	CAWSPRADSGNTIYF
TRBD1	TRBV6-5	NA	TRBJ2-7	TGTGCCAGCAGTCCGGGGACAGTCCCAAAGGAGCAGTACTTC	CASSPGTVPKEQYF
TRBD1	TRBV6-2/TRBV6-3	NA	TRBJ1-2	TGTGCCAGCAGTCCAGGAGGACAGGGAGTCTATGGCTACACCTTC	CASSPGGQGVYGYTF
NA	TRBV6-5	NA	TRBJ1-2	TGTGCCAGCAGTTACTCGTGGGCAGCGGGGTATGGCTACACCTTC	CASSYSWAAGYGYTF
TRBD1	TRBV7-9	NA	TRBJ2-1	TGTGCCAGCAGCTCCGGGACAGGGGTCCACAATGAGCAGTTCTTC	CASSSGTGVHNEQFF
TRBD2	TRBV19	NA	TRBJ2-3	TGTGCCAGTAGTCCCAGACTAGCGGGGGGGCCAGATACGCAGTATTTT	CASSPRLAGGPDTQYF
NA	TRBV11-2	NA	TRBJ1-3	TGTGCCAGCAGCTTAGATCTCGGAAACACCATATATTTT	CASSLDLGNTIYF
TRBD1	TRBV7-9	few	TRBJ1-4	TGTGCCAGCAGCTTAAGCCCCGCGGGACAGGGAAGGGAAAAACTGTTTTTT	CASSLSPAGQGREKLFF
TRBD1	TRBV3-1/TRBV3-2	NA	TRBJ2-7	TGTGCCAGCAGCCCCTCATGGGCAGGGGGCTCCCACGAGCAGTACTTC	CASSPSWAGGSHEQYF
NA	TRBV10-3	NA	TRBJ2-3	TGTGCCATCACTACGGTACAGGTATTAAATACGCAGTATTTT	CAITTVQVLNTQYF
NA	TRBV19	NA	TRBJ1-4	TGTGCCAGTAGTATAGATCCCGGGGTGATTAATGAAAAACTGTTTTTT	CASSIDPGVINEKLFF
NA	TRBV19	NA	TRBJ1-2	TGTGCCAGTATCCCAACGAGGGCCCCAGGAACCAACTATGGCTACACCTTC	CASIPTRAPGTNYGYTF
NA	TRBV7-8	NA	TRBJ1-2	TGTGCCAGCAGCCAGGAGATTAACTATGGCTACACCTTC	CASSQEINYGYTF
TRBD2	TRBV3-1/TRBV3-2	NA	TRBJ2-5	TGTGCCAGCTCTCGGGGGGGCAGGGAGACCCAGTACTTC	CASSRGGRETQYF
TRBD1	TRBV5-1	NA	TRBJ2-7	TGCGCCAGCAGCCCCCGGACAGGGGAGGGCGAGCAGTACTTC	CASSPRTGEGEQYF
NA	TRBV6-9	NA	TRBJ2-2	TGTGCCAGCAGCCCAGTCACCGGGGAGCTGTTTTTT	CASSPVTGELFF
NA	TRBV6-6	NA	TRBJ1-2	TGTGCCAGCAGCCACGGCGGGAAATATGGCTACACCTTC	CASSHGGKYGYTF
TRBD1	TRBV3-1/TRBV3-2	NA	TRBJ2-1	TGTGCCAGCAGCCATGGACAGGGGAATGGGGGGCAGTTCTTC	CASSHGQGNGGQFF
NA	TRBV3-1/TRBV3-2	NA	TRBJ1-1	TGTGCCAGCAGCCAGGAGACAGTGAACACTGAAGCTTTCTTT	CASSQETVNTEAFF